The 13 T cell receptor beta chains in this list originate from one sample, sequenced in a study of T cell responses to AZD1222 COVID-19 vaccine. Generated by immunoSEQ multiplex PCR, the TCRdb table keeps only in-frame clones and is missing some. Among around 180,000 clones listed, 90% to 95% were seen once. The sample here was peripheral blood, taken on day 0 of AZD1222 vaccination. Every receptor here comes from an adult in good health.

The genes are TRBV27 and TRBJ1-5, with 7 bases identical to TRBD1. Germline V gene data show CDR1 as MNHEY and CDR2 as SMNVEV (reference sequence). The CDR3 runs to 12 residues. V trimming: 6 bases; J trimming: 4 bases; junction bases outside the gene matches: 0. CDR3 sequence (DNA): TGTGCCAGCAGCAGGGGGAATCAGCCCCAGCATTTT. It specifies CASSRGNQPQHF.

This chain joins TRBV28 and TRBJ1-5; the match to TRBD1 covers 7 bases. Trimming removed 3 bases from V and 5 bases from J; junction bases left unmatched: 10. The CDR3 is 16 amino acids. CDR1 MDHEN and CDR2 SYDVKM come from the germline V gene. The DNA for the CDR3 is TGTGCCAGCAGTTTGGGGGCAGGGGGACTCTATCAGCCCCAGCATTTT. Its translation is CASSLGAGGLYQPQHF.

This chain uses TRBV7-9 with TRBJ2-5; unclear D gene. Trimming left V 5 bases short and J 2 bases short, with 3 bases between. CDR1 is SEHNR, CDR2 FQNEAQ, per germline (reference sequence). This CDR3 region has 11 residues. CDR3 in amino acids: CASSAQETQYF. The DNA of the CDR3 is TGTGCCAGCAGCGCGCAAGAGACCCAGTACTTC.

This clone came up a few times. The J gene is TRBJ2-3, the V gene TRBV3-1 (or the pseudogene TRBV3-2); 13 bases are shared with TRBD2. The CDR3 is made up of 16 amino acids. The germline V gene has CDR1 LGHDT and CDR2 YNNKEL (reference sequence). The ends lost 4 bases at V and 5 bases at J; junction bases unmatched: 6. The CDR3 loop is CASSLRLAGGGDTQYF. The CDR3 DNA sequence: TGTGCCAGCAGCCTGAGACTAGCGGGAGGAGGAGATACGCAGTATTTT.

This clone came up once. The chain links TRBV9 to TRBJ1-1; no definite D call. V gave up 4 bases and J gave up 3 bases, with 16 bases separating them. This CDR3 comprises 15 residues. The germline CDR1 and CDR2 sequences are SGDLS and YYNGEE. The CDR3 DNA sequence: TGTGCCAGCAGCCCGCGTGGGGTCGGCTACACTGAAGCTTTCTTT. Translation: CASSPRGVGYTEAFF.

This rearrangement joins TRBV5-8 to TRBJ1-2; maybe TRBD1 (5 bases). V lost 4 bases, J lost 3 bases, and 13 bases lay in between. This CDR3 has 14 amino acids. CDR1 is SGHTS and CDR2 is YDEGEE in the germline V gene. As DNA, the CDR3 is TGTGCCAGCAGCCCACCGGGACCGTACTATGGCTACACCTTC. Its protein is CASSPPGPYYGYTF.

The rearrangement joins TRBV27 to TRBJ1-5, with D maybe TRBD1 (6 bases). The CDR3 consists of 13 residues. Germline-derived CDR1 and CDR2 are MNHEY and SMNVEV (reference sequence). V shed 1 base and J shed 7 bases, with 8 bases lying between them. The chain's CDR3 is CASSLWQGQPQHF. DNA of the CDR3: TGTGCCAGCAGTTTATGGCAGGGGCAGCCCCAGCATTTT.

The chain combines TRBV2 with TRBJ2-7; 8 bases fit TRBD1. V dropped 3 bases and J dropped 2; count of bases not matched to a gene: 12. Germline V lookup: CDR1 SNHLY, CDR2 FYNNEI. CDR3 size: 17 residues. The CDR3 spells CASSDTIRTGPTYEQYF. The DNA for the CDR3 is TGTGCCAGCAGTGATACGATAAGGACAGGGCCAACCTACGAGCAGTACTTC.

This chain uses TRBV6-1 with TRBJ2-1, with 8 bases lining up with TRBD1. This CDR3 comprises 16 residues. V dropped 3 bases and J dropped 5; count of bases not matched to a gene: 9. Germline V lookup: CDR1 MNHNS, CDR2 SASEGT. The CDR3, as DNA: TGTGCCAGCAGTGATCCGAGGACAGGGAAGAACAATGAGCAGTTCTTC. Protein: CASSDPRTGKNNEQFF.

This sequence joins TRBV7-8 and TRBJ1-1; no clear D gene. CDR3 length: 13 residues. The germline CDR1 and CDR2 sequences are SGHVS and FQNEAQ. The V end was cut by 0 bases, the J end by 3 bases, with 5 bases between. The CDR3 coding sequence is TGTGCCAGCAGCTTAGCGACTCACACTGAAGCTTTCTTT. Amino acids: CASSLATHTEAFF.

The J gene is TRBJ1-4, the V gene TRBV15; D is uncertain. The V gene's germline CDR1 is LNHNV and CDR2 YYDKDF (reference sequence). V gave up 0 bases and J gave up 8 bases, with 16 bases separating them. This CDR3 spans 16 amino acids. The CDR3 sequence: CATSRDVVGAAEKLFF. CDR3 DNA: TGTGCCACCAGCAGAGATGTCGTGGGAGCCGCCGAAAAACTGTTTTTT.

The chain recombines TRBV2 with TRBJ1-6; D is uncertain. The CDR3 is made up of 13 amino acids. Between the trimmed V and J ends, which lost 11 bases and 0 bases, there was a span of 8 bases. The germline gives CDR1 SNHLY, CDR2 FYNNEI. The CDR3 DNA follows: TGTGCCGGATTTAGCTCCTATAATTCACCCCTCCACTTT. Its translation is CAGFSSYNSPLHF.

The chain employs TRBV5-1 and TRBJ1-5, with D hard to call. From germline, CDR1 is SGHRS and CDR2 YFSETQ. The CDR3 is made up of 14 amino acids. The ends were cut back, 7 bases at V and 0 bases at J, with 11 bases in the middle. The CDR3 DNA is TGCGCCAGCGAGTGTCAGTATAGCAATCAGCCCCAGCATTTT. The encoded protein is CASECQYSNQPQHF.